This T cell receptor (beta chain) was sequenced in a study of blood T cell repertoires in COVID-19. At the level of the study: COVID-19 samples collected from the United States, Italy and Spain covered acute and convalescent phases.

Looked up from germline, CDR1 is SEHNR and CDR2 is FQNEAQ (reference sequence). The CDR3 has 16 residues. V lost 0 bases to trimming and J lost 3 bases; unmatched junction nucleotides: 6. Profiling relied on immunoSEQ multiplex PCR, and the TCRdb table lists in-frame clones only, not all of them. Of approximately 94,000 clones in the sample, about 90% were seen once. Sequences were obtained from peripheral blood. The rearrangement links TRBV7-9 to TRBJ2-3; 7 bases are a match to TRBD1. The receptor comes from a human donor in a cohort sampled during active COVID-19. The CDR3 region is CASSLALSQGTDTQYF. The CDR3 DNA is TGTGCCAGCAGCTTAGCTCTTTCACAGGGGACAGATACGCAGTATTTT.